The 17 T cell receptor beta chains below all came from one sample that was sequenced in a study of cytomegalovirus exposure and HLA in healthy donors. The PCR contained 60 Vbeta and 13 Jbeta primers. The method was immunoSEQ multiplex PCR; TCRdb's version includes in-frame clones alone and lacks a portion of them. The sample yields 95,000 to 150,000 clones, 55% to 75% seen once. Specimen: PBMCs. These receptors came from a woman aged 35 to 49 in good health and CMV-seropositive.

On this clone itself: A read error may account for a junction end that differs from germline. The chain recombines TRBV7-7 with TRBJ2-5; TRBD1 matches 7 bases. The CDR3 is 13 residues long. The germline gives CDR1 SSHAT, CDR2 FNYEAQ (reference sequence). CDR3 sequence (DNA): TGTGCTAGCAGCCCGACAGGGCGAGAGACCCAGTACTTC. It encodes CASSPTGRETQYF.

The rearrangement joins TRBV7-3 to TRBJ2-2; D is undetermined. Germline loops: CDR1 SGHTA, CDR2 FQGTGA. This CDR3 is 13 amino acids long. Trimming removed 5 bases from V and 5 bases from J, with 9 bases in between. Written as DNA, the CDR3 is TGTGCCAGCAGCCCAGACTGGACCGGGGAGCTGTTTTTT. This encodes CASSPDWTGELFF.

The chain recombines TRBV5-1 with TRBJ2-2, with TRBD1 matching 8 bases. V was clipped by 2 bases and J by 5 bases; unmatched bases: 5. The CDR3 length is 15 residues. Germline V CDR1 and CDR2: SGHRS, YFSETQ. CDR3 sequence: CASSFGQGDTGELFF. CDR3 nucleotides: TGCGCCAGCAGCTTCGGACAGGGAGATACCGGGGAGCTGTTTTTT.

This clone has just a few counts. This chain uses TRBV19 with TRBJ1-4, with D perhaps TRBD1 (5 bases). The CDR3 contains 16 residues. Germline-derived CDR1 and CDR2 are LNHDA and SQIVND (reference sequence). Trimming left V 3 bases short and J 11 bases short, with 22 bases between. This CDR3 reads CASSISFGATRGKLFF. CDR3 coding DNA: TGTGCCAGTAGTATTAGCTTCGGAGCAACTCGGGGGAAACTGTTTTTT. Full variable domain (missing parts from reference TRBV19 and TRBJ1-4): DGGITQSPKYLFRKEGQNVTLSCEQNLNHDAMYWYRQDPGQGLRLIYYSQIVNDFQKGDIAEGYSVSREKKESFPLTVTSAQKNPTAFYLCASSISFGATRGKLFFGSGTQLSVL.

This chain links TRBV6-5 with TRBJ1-4, with 9 bases fitting TRBD1. Germline V gene data show CDR1 as MNHEY and CDR2 as SVGAGI. The CDR3 covers 15 residues. The ends lost 2 bases at V and 8 bases at J; junction bases unmatched: 6. The CDR3 nucleotides are TGTGCCAGCAGTTACCGCGGGACAGGGAAGGAAAAACTGTTTTTT. It is translated as CASSYRGTGKEKLFF.

This rearrangement joins TRBV9 to TRBJ2-5; D may be TRBD2 (5 bases). The CDR3 has 14 amino acids. Germline loops: CDR1 SGDLS, CDR2 YYNGEE. The V end was cut by 0 bases, the J end by 4 bases, with 10 bases between. DNA of the CDR3: TGTGCCAGCAGCGTAGGAAGAGGAGGAGAGACCCAGTACTTC. The encoded protein is CASSVGRGGETQYF. Looking up the rest from reference TRBV9 and TRBJ2-5 gives the full variable domain: DSGVTQTPKHLITATGQRVTLRCSPRSGDLSVYWYQQSLDQGLQFLIQYYNGEERAKGNILERFSAQQFPDLHSELNLSSLELGDSALYFCASSVGRGGETQYFGPGTRLLVL.

This chain uses TRBV7-2 with TRBJ2-7; 9 positions match TRBD1. CDR1 is SGHTA, CDR2 FQGNSA, per germline. This CDR3 spans 14 amino acids. The J segment lost 1 base and the V segment lost 5 bases, leaving 3 bases of the junction unmatched. The CDR3 DNA follows: TGTGCCAGCAGCGGACAGGGGCCTTCCTACGAGCAGTACTTC. Translating gives CASSGQGPSYEQYF.

V is TRBV5-6 and J is TRBJ1-2, with D unclear. The CDR3 is 16 amino acids. Trimming shortened V by 0 bases and J by 2 bases, and 14 bases separated the two germline ends. The germline V gene encodes CDR1 SGHDT and CDR2 YYEEEE. This CDR3 reads CASSLGLEGSNYGYTF. For the CDR3, the DNA is TGTGCCAGCAGCTTGGGTTTAGAGGGTTCGAACTATGGCTACACCTTC.

This chain joins TRBV29-1 and TRBJ1-2, with 7 bases aligning to TRBD1. V dropped 3 bases and J dropped 0; count of bases not matched to a gene: 7. CDR3 length: 15 residues. The germline V gene encodes CDR1 SQVTM and CDR2 ANQGSEA. The CDR3 DNA reads TGCAGCGTTGACACAGGGGCGGCAGCTAACTATGGCTACACCTTC. Its protein product is CSVDTGAAANYGYTF.

The chain recombines TRBV7-6 with TRBJ1-1; 7 bases are shared with TRBD1. Germline V lookup: CDR1 SGHVS, CDR2 FNYEAQ. After removal of 4 bases from V and 7 bases from J, the junction contained 12 bases not matched to a gene. The CDR3 runs to 15 residues. CDR3 amino acids: CASSSLFIGQDEAFF. CDR3 nucleotides: TGTGCCAGCAGCTCACTCTTTATCGGACAGGATGAAGCTTTCTTT.

The V call is TRBV7-2, the J call TRBJ2-7, with 7 bases identical to TRBD2. The germline V gene has CDR1 SGHTA and CDR2 FQGNSA. CDR3 length: 14 amino acids. Trimming cost V 2 bases and J 0 bases; bases outside gene matches: 1. The CDR3 DNA follows: TGTGCCAGCAGCTTAAAGCGGGACTCCTACGAGCAGTACTTC. Translated: CASSLKRDSYEQYF.

The chain uses TRBV5-4 and TRBJ2-2, with D possibly matching TRBD2 (7 bases). The CDR3 runs 15 residues. Germline-derived CDR1 and CDR2 are SGHNT and YYREEE (reference sequence). The ends were cut back, 6 bases at V and 5 bases at J, with 17 bases in the middle. The CDR3 nucleotides read TGTGCCAGCACCATGGGGGGGGGCGGTACCGGGGAGCTGTTTTTT. It specifies CASTMGGGGTGELFF.

This chain joins TRBV4-3 and TRBJ2-3, with 7 bases that match TRBD2. The CDR3 extends over 17 amino acids. Per the germline V gene, CDR1 is LGHNA and CDR2 is YSLEER. V lost 0 bases to trimming and J lost 2 bases; unmatched junction nucleotides: 8. The chain's CDR3 is CASSQDQSGAVTDTQYF. CDR3 sequence (DNA): TGCGCCAGCAGCCAAGATCAGAGCGGGGCTGTCACAGATACGCAGTATTTT.

The genes are TRBV6-6 and TRBJ2-5; 7 positions match TRBD2. The germline V gene has CDR1 MNHNY and CDR2 SVGAGI (reference sequence). Trimming cost V 2 bases and J 2 bases; bases outside gene matches: 5. The CDR3 consists of 15 residues. The CDR3 DNA follows: TGTGCCAGCAGTTACCCTGGCGGGGGACAAGAGACCCAGTACTTC. Its translation: CASSYPGGGQETQYF.

The rearrangement joins TRBV4-3 to TRBJ1-1; D is uncertain. Germline CDR1 and CDR2: LGHNA and YSLEER. CDR3 size: 12 residues. The V gene lost 4 bases and the J gene lost 7 bases, with 10 bases spanning the gap. CDR3 loop: CASSLRGSEAFF. The CDR3 nucleotides read TGCGCCAGCAGCCTTCGAGGAAGTGAAGCTTTCTTT.

V gene TRBV18 combines with J gene TRBJ2-7; 7 nucleotides line up with TRBD1. Germline loops: CDR1 KGHSH, CDR2 LQKENI. The CDR3 contains 14 residues. V dropped 3 bases and J dropped 5; count of bases not matched to a gene: 7. The CDR3: CASSPPEGANEQYF. Here the CDR3 DNA reads TGTGCCAGCTCACCGCCCGAGGGGGCGAACGAGCAGTACTTC.

This chain joins TRBV19 and TRBJ2-7, with D possibly matching TRBD2 (6 bases). The germline V and J ends were trimmed by 8 bases and 2 bases, with 13 bases remaining between them. CDR1 and CDR2 from the germline V gene are LNHDA and SQIVND (reference sequence). There are 13 residues in the CDR3. The CDR3 protein is CASRRGKTYEQYF. CDR3 nucleotide sequence: TGTGCCAGTCGACGGGGGAAAACCTACGAGCAGTACTTC.